Following are 5 T cell receptor beta chains from one sample sequenced in a study of cytomegalovirus exposure and HLA in healthy donors. Researchers ran the PCR with 60 Vbeta and 13 Jbeta primers. The protocol was immunoSEQ multiplex PCR, while the TCRdb copy is restricted to in-frame clones and leaves out a portion. There are 150,000 to 200,000 clones in the sample; roughly 70% occur only once, and 1.5% lies in the top ten. Sample: PBMCs. These receptors were taken from a girl aged 5-17 years in good health and CMV-seronegative.

The chain recombines TRBV6-6 with TRBJ2-7; tentative D call: TRBD2 (6 bases). V lost 5 bases and J 6 bases, leaving 14 bases between the germline ends. Germline-derived CDR1 and CDR2 are MNHNY and SVGAGI (reference sequence). The CDR3 loop spans 13 amino acids. CDR3 sequence reads: CASSPTRSVEQYF. CDR3 coding DNA: TGTGCCAGCAGTCCGACTAGGAGCGTCGAGCAGTACTTC.

This rearrangement joins TRBV27 to TRBJ1-1; D remains ambiguous. Trimming shortened V by 5 bases and J by 4 bases, and 11 bases separated the two germline ends. The CDR3 covers 13 residues. Germline-derived CDR1 and CDR2 are MNHEY and SMNVEV (reference sequence). The CDR3 region is CASSMELGTEAFF. The CDR3 nucleotides are TGTGCCAGCAGTATGGAGCTGGGCACTGAAGCTTTCTTT.

This clone occurred once. This chain uses TRBV7-7 with TRBJ1-5, with D maybe TRBD1 (5 bases). Germline V gene sequence: CDR1 SSHAT, CDR2 FNYEAQ (reference sequence). V was cut by 5 bases and J by 6 bases, with 14 bases left in between. This CDR3 is built from 14 residues. The CDR3 is CASSPPEGFQPQHF. The CDR3 DNA reads TGTGCCAGCAGCCCACCGGAGGGGTTTCAGCCCCAGCATTTT. The full variable domain, in which reference TRBV7-7 and TRBJ1-5 provide the parts outside the CDR3, is GAGVSQSPRYKVTKRGQDVTLRCDPISSHATLYWYQQALGQGPEFLTYFNYEAQPDKSGLPSDRFSAERPEGSISTLTIQRTEQRDSAMYRCASSPPEGFQPQHFGDGTRLSIL.

The V and J genes are TRBV13 and TRBJ1-1, with 8 bases lining up with TRBD1. V lost 5 bases to trimming and J lost 6 bases; unmatched junction nucleotides: 5. The CDR3 runs 13 residues. Germline V gives CDR1 PRHDT, CDR2 FYEKMQ (reference sequence). CDR3 sequence (DNA): TGTGCCAGCAGCCCGGACAGGGTTCCTGAAGCTTTCTTT. Encoded protein: CASSPDRVPEAFF.

This clone was recorded a few times. The chain combines TRBV7-7 with TRBJ2-5; 7 nucleotides agree with TRBD2. Trimming at V came to 5 bases and at J to 7 bases, leaving 4 bases not matched to a gene. The germline V gene encodes CDR1 SSHAT and CDR2 FNYEAQ (reference sequence). This CDR3 has 12 residues. Here the CDR3 DNA reads TGTGCCAGCAGCGCCTGGGGGGGGACCCAGTACTTC. Protein sequence: CASSAWGGTQYF.